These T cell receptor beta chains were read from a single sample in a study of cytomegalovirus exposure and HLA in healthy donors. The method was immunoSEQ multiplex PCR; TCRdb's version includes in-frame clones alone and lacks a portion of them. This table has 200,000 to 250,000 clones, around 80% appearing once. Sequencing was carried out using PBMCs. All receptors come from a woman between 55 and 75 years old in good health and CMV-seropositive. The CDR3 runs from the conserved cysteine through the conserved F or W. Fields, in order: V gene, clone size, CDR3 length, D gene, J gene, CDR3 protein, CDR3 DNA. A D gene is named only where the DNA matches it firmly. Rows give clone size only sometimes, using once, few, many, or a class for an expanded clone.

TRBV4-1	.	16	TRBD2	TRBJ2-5	CASSLGLAEHQETQYF	TGCGCCAGCAGCCTAGGACTAGCGGAGCACCAAGAGACCCAGTACTTC
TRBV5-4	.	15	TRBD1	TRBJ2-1	CASSSPGQGGLPAFF	TGTGCCAGCAGCTCCCCGGGACAGGGGGGCCTGCCCGCGTTCTTC
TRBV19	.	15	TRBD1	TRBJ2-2	CASSPDRGLTGELFF	TGTGCCAGTAGTCCGGACAGGGGGTTGACCGGGGAGCTGTTTTTT
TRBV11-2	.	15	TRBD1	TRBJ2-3	CASSDKRQGALSQYF	TGTGCCAGCAGCGATAAACGACAGGGCGCCCTCTCGCAGTATTTT
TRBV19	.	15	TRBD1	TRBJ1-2	CASSTLPGQGYGYTF	TGTGCCAGTAGTACTCTGCCGGGACAGGGCTATGGCTACACCTTC
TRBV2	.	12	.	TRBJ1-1	CASSGQGIEAFF	TGTGCCAGCAGTGGCCAGGGAATAGAAGCTTTCTTT
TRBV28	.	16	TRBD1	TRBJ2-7	CASRPQGQGNSYEQYF	TGTGCCAGCAGACCGCAGGGACAGGGAAACTCCTACGAGCAGTACTTC
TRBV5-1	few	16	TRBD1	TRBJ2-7	CASSSDPGQGAREQYF	TGCGCCAGCAGCTCCGATCCGGGACAGGGGGCAAGGGAGCAGTACTTC
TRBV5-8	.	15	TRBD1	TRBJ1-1	CASSLGTGANTEAFF	TGTGCCAGCAGCCTAGGGACAGGGGCGAACACTGAAGCTTTCTTT
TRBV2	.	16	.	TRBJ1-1	CASSAMSGRLNTEAFF	TGTGCCAGCAGTGCAATGAGCGGACGGCTGAACACTGAAGCTTTCTTT
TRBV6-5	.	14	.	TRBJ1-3	CASSLRISGNTIYF	TGTGCCAGCAGCCTCAGAATCTCTGGAAACACCATATATTTT
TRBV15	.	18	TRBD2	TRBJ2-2	CATSRDSGGAENIGELFF	TGTGCCACCAGCAGAGACAGCGGGGGGGCAGAGAATATCGGGGAGCTGTTTTTT
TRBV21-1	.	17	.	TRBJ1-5	CASSKVPPGQGRQPQHF	TGTGCCAGCAGCAAAGTTCCCCCCGGACAGGGGAGGCAGCCCCAGCATTTT
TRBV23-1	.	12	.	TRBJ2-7	CASKPETYEQYF	TGCGCCAGCAAACCGGAGACCTACGAGCAGTACTTC
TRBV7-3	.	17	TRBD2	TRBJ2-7	CASSPRGSGGLLYEQYF	TGTGCCAGCAGCCCCCGTGGTAGCGGGGGGTTGTTGTACGAGCAGTACTTC
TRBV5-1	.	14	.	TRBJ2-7	CASSLGQLSYEQYF	TGCGCCAGCAGCCTAGGACAGCTGTCCTACGAGCAGTACTTC
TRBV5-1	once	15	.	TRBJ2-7	CASSLGGTLAYEQYF	TGCGCCAGCAGCTTGGGGGGGACATTAGCCTACGAGCAGTACTTC
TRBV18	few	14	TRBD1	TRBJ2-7	CASAPTGGTYEQYF	TGTGCCAGCGCCCCGACAGGGGGGACTTACGAGCAGTACTTC
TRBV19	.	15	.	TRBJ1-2	CASSIDAVLFYGYTF	TGTGCCAGTAGTATAGATGCCGTCCTATTCTATGGCTACACCTTC
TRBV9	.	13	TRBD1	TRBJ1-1	CASSVETGGWAFF	TGTGCCAGCAGCGTAGAGACAGGGGGTTGGGCTTTCTTT
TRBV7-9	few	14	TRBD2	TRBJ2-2	CASSLAGVAGELFF	TGTGCCAGCAGTTTGGCGGGAGTGGCCGGGGAGCTGTTTTTT
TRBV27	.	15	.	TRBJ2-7	CASSFKRAGAYEQYF	TGTGCCAGCAGTTTTAAGCGGGCTGGGGCCTACGAGCAGTACTTC
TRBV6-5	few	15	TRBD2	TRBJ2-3	CASSYSGTGGDTQYF	TGTGCCAGCAGTTACTCGGGGACGGGGGGAGATACGCAGTATTTT
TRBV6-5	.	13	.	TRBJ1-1	CASRPGLGRLAFF	TGTGCCAGCAGACCCGGTCTGGGGAGGCTGGCTTTCTTT
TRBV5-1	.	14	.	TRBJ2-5	CASSPRSAQETQYF	TGCGCCAGCAGCCCCAGGTCTGCCCAAGAGACCCAGTACTTC
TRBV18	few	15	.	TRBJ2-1	CASSPGRGQYNEQFF	TGTGCCAGCTCACCCGGGAGGGGGCAGTACAATGAGCAGTTCTTC
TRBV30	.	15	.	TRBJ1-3	CAWSVSRAGGNTIYF	TGTGCCTGGAGTGTCTCGAGGGCTGGGGGAAACACCATATATTTT
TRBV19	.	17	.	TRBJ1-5	CASSILGEGEINQPQHF	TGTGCCAGTAGTATCCTGGGCGAGGGGGAAATCAATCAGCCCCAGCATTTT
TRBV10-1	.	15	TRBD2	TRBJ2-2	CASSEAVAGTGELFF	TGCGCCAGCAGTGAAGCGGTAGCGGGCACCGGGGAGCTGTTTTTT
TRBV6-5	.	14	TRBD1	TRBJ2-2	CASSWGQLTGELFF	TGTGCCAGCAGTTGGGGACAGCTCACCGGGGAGCTGTTTTTT
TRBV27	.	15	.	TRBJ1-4	CASSSSRTWDEKLFF	TGTGCCAGCAGTTCTAGCCGAACTTGGGATGAAAAACTGTTTTTT
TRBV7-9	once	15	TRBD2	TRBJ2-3	CALIYPGGRTDTQYF	TGTGCCCTTATCTACCCGGGGGGTAGGACAGATACGCAGTATTTT
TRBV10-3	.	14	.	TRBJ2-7	CAISELKETYEQYF	TGTGCCATCAGTGAGTTGAAGGAGACCTACGAGCAGTACTTC
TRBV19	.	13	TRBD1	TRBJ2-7	CASSRRDSYEQYF	TGTGCCAGTAGTAGACGGGACAGTTACGAGCAGTACTTC
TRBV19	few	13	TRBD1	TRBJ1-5	CASVDRDNQPQHF	TGTGCCAGTGTCGACAGGGATAATCAGCCCCAGCATTTT
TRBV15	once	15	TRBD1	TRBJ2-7	CATSSLGQGKYEQYF	TGTGCCACCTCCAGCCTGGGACAGGGAAAGTACGAGCAGTACTTC
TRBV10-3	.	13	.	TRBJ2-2	CAISEVGAGELFF	TGTGCCATCAGTGAAGTCGGGGCCGGGGAGCTGTTTTTT
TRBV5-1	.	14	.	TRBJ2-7	CASSTGDTTYEQYF	TGCGCCAGCAGTACCGGGGACACGACCTACGAGCAGTACTTC
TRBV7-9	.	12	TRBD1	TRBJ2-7	CASSLGTGEQYF	TGTGCCAGCAGCTTAGGGACAGGGGAGCAGTACTTC
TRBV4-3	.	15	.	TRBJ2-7	CASSQNSGTRIEQYF	TGCGCCAGCAGCCAGAACTCCGGGACAAGGATCGAGCAGTACTTC
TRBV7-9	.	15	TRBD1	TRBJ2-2	CASSEGQGNTGELFF	TGTGCCAGCAGCGAGGGACAGGGAAACACCGGGGAGCTGTTTTTT
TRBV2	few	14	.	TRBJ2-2	CASRTVAPTGELFF	TGTGCCAGCAGGACAGTTGCACCGACCGGGGAGCTGTTTTTT
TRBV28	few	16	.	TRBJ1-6	CASQGGESSYNSPLHF	TGTGCCTCCCAGGGAGGGGAAAGCTCCTATAATTCACCCCTCCACTTT
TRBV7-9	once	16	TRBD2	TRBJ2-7	CASSPAPGLALYEQYF	TGTGCCAGCAGCCCCGCTCCGGGACTAGCGCTATACGAGCAGTACTTC
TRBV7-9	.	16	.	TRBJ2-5	CSSSLVILQGQETQYF	TGTTCCAGCAGCTTAGTGATCCTCCAGGGCCAAGAGACCCAGTACTTC
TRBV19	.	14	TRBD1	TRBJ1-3	CASTDRDSGNTIYF	TGTGCCAGTACCGACAGGGACTCCGGAAACACCATATATTTT